These T cell receptor beta chains were read from a single sample in a study of blood T cell repertoires in COVID-19. Profiled with immunoSEQ multiplex PCR; TCRdb holds only in-frame clones, not every one. The sample holds about 79,000 clones, over 85% seen once. Sequencing used peripheral blood. The source is a middle-aged man with active COVID-19. Each CDR3 is given with its conserved first and last residue. A D gene is named only where the DNA matches it firmly. Clone size is given for some rows only: seen once, a few or many times, or a class if the clone is expanded.

>NA|TRBV27|TRBJ2-3|NA
CASSPQGTDTQYF
TGTGCCAGCAGCCCCCAGGGGACAGATACGCAGTATTTT
>TRBD1|TRBV2|TRBJ2-7|NA
CASSGQGGIEQYF
TGTGCCAGCAGCGGACAGGGCGGGATCGAGCAGTACTTC
>TRBD1|TRBV28|TRBJ1-6|NA
CASRIIRDRDNSPLHF
TGTGCCAGCAGGATTATTCGGGACAGGGATAATTCACCCCTCCACTTT
>NA|TRBV5-4|TRBJ1-1|NA
CASSPKGPEEAFF
TGTGCCAGCAGCCCTAAGGGGCCAGAAGAAGCTTTCTTT
>NA|TRBV7-2|TRBJ2-1|NA
CASSQGPLLVSSYNEQFF
TGTGCCAGCAGCCAGGGCCCCCTGCTAGTTAGCTCCTACAATGAGCAGTTCTTC
>NA|TRBV6-1|TRBJ1-1|NA
CASSEMVENTEAFF
TGTGCCAGCAGTGAAATGGTAGAGAACACTGAAGCTTTCTTT
>NA|TRBV28|TRBJ1-1|NA
CASSLWGGRTEAFF
TGTGCCAGCAGTTTATGGGGCGGGAGGACTGAAGCTTTCTTT
>NA|TRBV19|TRBJ1-4|NA
CASILRPGGEKLFF
TGTGCCAGTATCCTGCGGCCAGGAGGTGAAAAACTGTTTTTT
>NA|TRBV27|TRBJ2-7|NA
CASSLLGKEYF
TGTGCCAGCAGTTTACTAGGAAAGGAGTACTTC
>NA|TRBV4-2|TRBJ1-6|medium-sized
CASSVTGVWSPLHF
TGTGCCAGCAGCGTGACAGGAGTCTGGTCACCCCTCCACTTT
>TRBD1|TRBV4-1|TRBJ1-4|NA
CASSQDLRDRGLYEKLFF
TGCGCCAGCAGCCAAGACCTCCGGGACAGGGGGTTGTATGAAAAACTGTTTTTT
>TRBD2|TRBV19|TRBJ2-5|NA
CASSPSGTSVAETQYF
TGTGCCAGTAGTCCCTCCGGGACTAGTGTGGCGGAGACCCAGTACTTC
>NA|TRBV5-1|TRBJ1-3|NA
CASSLAGDSGNTIYF
TGCGCCAGCAGTTTGGCCGGGGACTCTGGAAACACCATATATTTT
>NA|TRBV4-1|TRBJ2-7|NA
CASSQVSFRDGEQYF
TGCGCCAGCAGCCAAGTCAGTTTCCGGGATGGTGAGCAGTACTTC
>TRBD1|TRBV5-1|TRBJ2-3|NA
CASSIRQGTDTQYF
TGCGCCAGCAGCATTAGACAGGGAACAGATACGCAGTATTTT
>TRBD2|TRBV6-5|TRBJ2-1|NA
CASSYSNSGGVGEQFF
TGTGCCAGCAGTTACTCGAACAGCGGGGGGGTTGGTGAGCAGTTCTTC
>NA|TRBV12-5|TRBJ2-1|NA
CASGLVLGGFGESHEQFF
TGTGCTAGTGGTTTGGTACTTGGCGGATTTGGAGAGAGCCATGAGCAGTTCTTC
>TRBD1|TRBV29-1|TRBJ2-1|NA
CSVEGGTGNLDEQFF
TGCAGCGTTGAAGGAGGGACAGGGAACTTGGATGAGCAGTTCTTC
>NA|TRBV7-8|TRBJ2-2|once
CASKGGATNTGELFF
TGTGCCAGTAAGGGGGGGGCGACGAACACCGGGGAGCTGTTTTTT
>NA|TRBV19|TRBJ1-5|NA
CASGGTNNQPQHF
TGTGCCAGTGGCGGGACTAACAATCAGCCCCAGCATTTT
>NA|TRBV9|TRBJ2-1|NA
CASSVADQGLYNEQFF
TGTGCCAGCAGCGTAGCAGACCAGGGTCTTTACAATGAGCAGTTCTTC
>NA|TRBV12-5|TRBJ1-5|NA
CASGCTQGISQPQHF
TGTGCTAGTGGTTGCACCCAGGGTATCAGTCAGCCCCAGCATTTT
>NA|TRBV7-6|TRBJ1-6|NA
CASSLAASRGNSPLHF
TGTGCCAGCAGCTTAGCAGCGAGTAGGGGTAATTCACCCCTCCACTTT
>TRBD2|TRBV12-5|TRBJ2-1|NA
CASGLVSKGGLAGYNEQFF
TGTGCTAGTGGTTTGGTGTCGAAGGGGGGACTAGCGGGATACAATGAGCAGTTCTTC
>NA|TRBV2|TRBJ2-5|NA
CASKYFSQETQYF
TGTGCCAGCAAATATTTCAGTCAAGAGACCCAGTACTTC
>NA|TRBV28|TRBJ1-4|NA
CASSPYEKLFF
TGTGCCAGCAGCCCTTATGAAAAACTGTTTTTT